A single count supports the clone carrying this T cell receptor beta chain. Per the germline V gene, CDR1 is KGHDR and CDR2 is SFDVKD. V was pared by 4 bases and J by 8 bases, with 10 bases of the junction left unmatched. The CDR3 length is 15 residues. This entry comes from a study of blood T cell repertoires in COVID-19. At the level of the study: Specimens from acute and convalescent COVID-19 originated in the United States, Italy and Spain. Sample material is recorded as cDNA or gDNA derived from T cells, B-cell-depleted T cells, or PBMCs.

How the authors handled the data: By means of reference gene primer amplification, nucleated cell counts were estimated. Using immunoSEQ multiplex PCR, the repertoire was profiled, and TCRdb retains in-frame clones only, with some absent. V, J and clone size are taken as reported in that table, and D and trimming were inferred from the DNA itself. Found here are roughly 100,000 clones, around 84% of them singletons; the top ten hold roughly 14%. The V gene is TRBV24-1, the J gene TRBJ1-1; 9 nucleotides align to TRBD1. The sample taken for sequencing was peripheral blood. The source is a woman of 80 years or more with acute or convalescent COVID-19. In nucleotides, the CDR3 is TGTGCCACCAGTGACGCCGGGACAGGGTTACAAGAAGCTTTCTTT. As protein: CATSDAGTGLQEAFF.